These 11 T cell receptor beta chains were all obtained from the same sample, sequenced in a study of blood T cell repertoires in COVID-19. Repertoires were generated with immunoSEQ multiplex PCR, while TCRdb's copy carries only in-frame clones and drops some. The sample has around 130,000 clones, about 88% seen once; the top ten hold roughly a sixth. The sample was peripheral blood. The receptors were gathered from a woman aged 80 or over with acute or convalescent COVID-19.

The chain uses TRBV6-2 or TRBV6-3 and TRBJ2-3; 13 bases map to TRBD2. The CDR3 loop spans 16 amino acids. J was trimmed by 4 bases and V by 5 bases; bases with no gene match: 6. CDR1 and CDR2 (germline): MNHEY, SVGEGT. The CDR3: CASSRTSGGASDTQYF. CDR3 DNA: TGTGCCAGCAGTCGCACTAGCGGGGGGGCCTCAGATACGCAGTATTTT.

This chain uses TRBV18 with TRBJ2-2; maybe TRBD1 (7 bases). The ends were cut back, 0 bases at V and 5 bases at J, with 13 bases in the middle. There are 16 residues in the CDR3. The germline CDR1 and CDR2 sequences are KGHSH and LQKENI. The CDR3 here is CASSPPAAGGTGELFF. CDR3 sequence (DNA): TGTGCCAGCTCACCACCGGCGGCAGGGGGGACCGGGGAGCTGTTTTTT.

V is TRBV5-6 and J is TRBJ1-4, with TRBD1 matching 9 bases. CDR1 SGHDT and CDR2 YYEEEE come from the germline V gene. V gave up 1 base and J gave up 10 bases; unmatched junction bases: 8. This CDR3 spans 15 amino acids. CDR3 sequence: CASSLITTGGGKLFF. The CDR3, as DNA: TGTGCCAGCAGCTTGATTACCACAGGGGGCGGAAAACTGTTTTTT.

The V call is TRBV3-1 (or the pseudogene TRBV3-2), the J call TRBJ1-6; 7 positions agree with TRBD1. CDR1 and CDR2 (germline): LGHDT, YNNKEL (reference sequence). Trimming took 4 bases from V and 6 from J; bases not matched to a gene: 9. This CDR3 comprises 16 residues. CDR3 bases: TGTGCCAGCAGCCGACAAATGACAGGGTCTAATTCACCCCTCCACTTT. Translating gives CASSRQMTGSNSPLHF.

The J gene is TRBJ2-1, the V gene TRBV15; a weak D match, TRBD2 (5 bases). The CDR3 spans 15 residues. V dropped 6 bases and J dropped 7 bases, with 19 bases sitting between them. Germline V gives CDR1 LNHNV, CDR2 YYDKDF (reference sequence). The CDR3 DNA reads TGTGCCACCAGGGAATGGGCCCCCTCGGGAAATGAGCAGTTCTTC. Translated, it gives CATREWAPSGNEQFF.

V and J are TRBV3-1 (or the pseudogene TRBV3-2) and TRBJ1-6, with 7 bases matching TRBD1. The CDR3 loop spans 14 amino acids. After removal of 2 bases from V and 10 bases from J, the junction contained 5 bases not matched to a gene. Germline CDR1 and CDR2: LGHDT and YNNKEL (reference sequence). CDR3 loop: CASSQRQGRSPLHF. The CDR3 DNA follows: TGTGCCAGCAGCCAAAGACAGGGTCGGTCACCCCTCCACTTT.

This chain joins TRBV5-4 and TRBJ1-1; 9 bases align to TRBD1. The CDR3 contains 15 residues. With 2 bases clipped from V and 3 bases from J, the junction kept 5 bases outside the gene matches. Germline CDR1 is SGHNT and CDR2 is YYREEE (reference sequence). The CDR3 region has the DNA TGTGCCAGCAGCTTCCTACAGGGGGCTGACACTGAAGCTTTCTTT. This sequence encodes CASSFLQGADTEAFF. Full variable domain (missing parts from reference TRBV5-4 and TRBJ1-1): ETGVTQSPTHLIKTRGQQVTLRCSSQSGHNTVSWYQQALGQGPQFIFQYYREEENGRGNFPPRFSGLQFPNYSSELNVNALELDDSALYLCASSFLQGADTEAFFGQGTRLTVV.

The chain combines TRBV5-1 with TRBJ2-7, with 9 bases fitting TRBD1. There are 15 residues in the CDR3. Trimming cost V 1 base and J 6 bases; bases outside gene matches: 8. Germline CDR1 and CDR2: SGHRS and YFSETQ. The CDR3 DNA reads TGCGCCAGCAGCTTGCCGGGACAGGGTATGGTCGAGCAGTACTTC. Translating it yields CASSLPGQGMVEQYF.

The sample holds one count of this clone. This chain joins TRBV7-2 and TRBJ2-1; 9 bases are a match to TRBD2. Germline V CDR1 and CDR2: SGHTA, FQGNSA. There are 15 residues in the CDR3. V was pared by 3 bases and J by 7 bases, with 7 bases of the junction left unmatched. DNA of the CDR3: TGTGCCAGCAGCTTCCAGGGCGGGAGGGCGAATGAGCAGTTCTTC. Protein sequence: CASSFQGGRANEQFF.

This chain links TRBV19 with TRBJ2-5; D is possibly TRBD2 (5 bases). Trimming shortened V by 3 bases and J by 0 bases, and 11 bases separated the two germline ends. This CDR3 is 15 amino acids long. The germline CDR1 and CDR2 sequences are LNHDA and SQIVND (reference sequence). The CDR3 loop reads CASSISSNYQETQYF. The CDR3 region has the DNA TGTGCCAGTAGTATTTCTAGCAACTACCAAGAGACCCAGTACTTC.

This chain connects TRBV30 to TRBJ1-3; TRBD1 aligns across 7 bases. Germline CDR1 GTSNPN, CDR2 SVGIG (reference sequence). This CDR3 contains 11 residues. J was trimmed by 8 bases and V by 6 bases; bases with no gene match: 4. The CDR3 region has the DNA TGTGCCTGCAGGGGGTGGCACACCATATATTTT. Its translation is CACRGWHTIYF.